This TCR beta chain was recorded in a study of radiotherapy plus CTLA-4 blockade in lung cancer. Across the whole study: Around a sixth of patients responded objectively, and roughly 30% achieved disease control.

Sequencing was performed with immunoSEQ multiplex PCR; in TCRdb, only in-frame clones are kept and a portion is missing. The sample lists about 64,000 clones, under 75% occurring once. The sequencing here drew on peripheral blood, taken from a patient treated with radiotherapy plus ipilimumab. This sequence was found in a human donor with non-small cell lung cancer whose response to radiotherapy plus ipilimumab could not be evaluated.

The CDR3 spells CASSKQGTGELFF. The CDR3 DNA follows: TGTGCCAGTAGTAAACAGGGCACCGGGGAGCTGTTTTTT. The V gene is TRBV19, the J gene TRBJ2-2, with a tentative D call TRBD1 (6 bases). Germline V lookup: CDR1 LNHDA, CDR2 SQIVND (reference sequence). The CDR3 consists of 13 residues. V lost 4 bases and J 4 bases, leaving 7 bases between the germline ends.